This TCR beta chain was retrieved from a study of siplizumab effects on memory and regulatory T cells. On this clone: The antigen remains undetermined.

This CDR3 is built from 16 residues. Germline V gene data show CDR1 as SEHNR and CDR2 as FQNEAQ (reference sequence). The V and J ends lost 0 bases and 4 bases respectively, with 13 bases between them. Study observations and caveats: Siplizumab, the agent tested, significantly reduced alloreactive sequences traceable to unstimulated CD4+ memory cells. Memory cells seemed less diverse than naive T cells, which seemed major alloresponse contributors.

Clones were sequenced by immunoSEQ multiplex PCR, and TCRdb holds only the in-frame ones, with some missing. The sample holds about 40,000 clones, 89% seen once. Sequencing used naive CD4+ T cells sorted from blood. This clonotype was sampled from a human donor in good health. The chain links TRBV7-9 to TRBJ2-1; the D is unclear. The CDR3 DNA sequence: TGTGCCAGCAGCTTAGCGCCGGAGCGACGTTACAATGAGCAGTTCTTC. It specifies CASSLAPERRYNEQFF.